The entry that follows covers one T cell receptor (beta chain) sequence. This specimen comes from a study of blood T cell repertoires in COVID-19. TCRdb's table, derived via immunoSEQ multiplex PCR, lists solely in-frame clones and lacks some. The table has more than 200,000 clones, approximately 86% seen once; the top ten hold roughly a tenth. Sequences were obtained from peripheral blood. This clonotype originated in a woman in her fifties or sixties with COVID-19, enrolled during active disease.

Here the CDR3 reads CATSDLEVGQYF. CDR3 sequence (DNA): TGTGCCACCAGTGATTTAGAGGTCGGGCAGTATTTT. The chain has TRBV24-1 and TRBJ2-3; unclear D gene. With 1 base removed from V and 11 bases from J, the gap between germline ends came to 9 bases. This CDR3 region has 12 residues. Per the germline V gene, CDR1 is KGHDR and CDR2 is SFDVKD.